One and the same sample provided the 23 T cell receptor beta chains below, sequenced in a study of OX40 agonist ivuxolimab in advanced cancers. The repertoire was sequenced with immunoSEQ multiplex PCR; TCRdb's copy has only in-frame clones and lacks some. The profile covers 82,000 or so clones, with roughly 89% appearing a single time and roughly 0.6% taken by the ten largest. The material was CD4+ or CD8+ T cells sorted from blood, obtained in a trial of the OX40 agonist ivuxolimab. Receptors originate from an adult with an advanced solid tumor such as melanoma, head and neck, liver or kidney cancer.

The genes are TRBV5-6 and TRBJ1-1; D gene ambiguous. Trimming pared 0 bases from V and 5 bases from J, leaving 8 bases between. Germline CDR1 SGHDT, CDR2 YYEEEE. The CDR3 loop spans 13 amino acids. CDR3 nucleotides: TGTGCCAGCAGCTTGGGGCTGGGAACTGAAGCTTTCTTT. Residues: CASSLGLGTEAFF.

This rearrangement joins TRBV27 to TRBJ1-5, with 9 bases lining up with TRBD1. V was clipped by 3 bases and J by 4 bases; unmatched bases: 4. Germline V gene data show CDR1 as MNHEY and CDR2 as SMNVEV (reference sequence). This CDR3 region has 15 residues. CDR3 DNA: TGTGCCAGCAGTTTCGGGACAGGGTATAATCAGCCCCAGCATTTT. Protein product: CASSFGTGYNQPQHF.

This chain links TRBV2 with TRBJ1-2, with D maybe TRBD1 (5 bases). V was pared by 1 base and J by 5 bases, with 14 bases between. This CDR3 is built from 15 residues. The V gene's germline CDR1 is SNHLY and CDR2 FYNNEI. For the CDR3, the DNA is TGTGCCAGCAGTGAAGGGGTGTGGGGCGGGTATGGCTACACCTTC. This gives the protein CASSEGVWGGYGYTF.

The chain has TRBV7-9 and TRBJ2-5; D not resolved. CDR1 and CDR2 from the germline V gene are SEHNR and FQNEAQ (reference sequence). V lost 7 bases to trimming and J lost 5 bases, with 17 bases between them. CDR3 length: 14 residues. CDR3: CASTTRSRGETQYF. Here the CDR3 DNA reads TGTGCCAGCACGACCCGGTCTCGCGGTGAGACCCAGTACTTC.

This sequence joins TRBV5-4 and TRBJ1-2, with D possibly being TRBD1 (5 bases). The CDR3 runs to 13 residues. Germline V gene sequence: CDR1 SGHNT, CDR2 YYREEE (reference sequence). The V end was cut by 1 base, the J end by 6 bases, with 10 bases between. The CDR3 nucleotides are TGTGCCAGCAGCTTGCCCGGGGCGGATGGCTACACCTTC. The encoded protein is CASSLPGADGYTF.

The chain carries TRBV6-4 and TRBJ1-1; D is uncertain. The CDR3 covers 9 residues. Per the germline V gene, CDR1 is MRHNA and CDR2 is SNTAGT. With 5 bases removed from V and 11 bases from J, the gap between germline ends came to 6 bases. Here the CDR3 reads CASSTVAFF. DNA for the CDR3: TGTGCCAGCAGTACAGTGGCTTTCTTT.

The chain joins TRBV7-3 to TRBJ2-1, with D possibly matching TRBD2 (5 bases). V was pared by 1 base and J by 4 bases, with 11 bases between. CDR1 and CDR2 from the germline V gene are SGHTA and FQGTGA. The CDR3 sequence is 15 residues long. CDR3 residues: CASSLKDSGYNEQFF. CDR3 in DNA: TGTGCCAGCAGCTTAAAGGACTCAGGTTACAATGAGCAGTTCTTC.

CDR3 sequence (DNA): TGCGCCAGCAGCTTGGGTGCTAGCGGGTTCACAGATACGCAGTATTTT. Translated: CASSLGASGFTDTQYF. The chain links TRBV5-1 to TRBJ2-3; 8 bases are shared with TRBD2. Germline V gene lookup returns CDR1 SGHRS and CDR2 YFSETQ. V lost 0 bases to trimming and J lost 2 bases; unmatched junction nucleotides: 5. This CDR3 contains 16 residues.

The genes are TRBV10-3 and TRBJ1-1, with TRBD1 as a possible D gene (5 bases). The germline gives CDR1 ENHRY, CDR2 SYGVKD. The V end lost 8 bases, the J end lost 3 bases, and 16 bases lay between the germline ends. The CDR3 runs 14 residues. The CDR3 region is CAIGAGAGDTEAFF. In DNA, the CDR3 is TGTGCCATCGGGGCCGGGGCGGGTGACACTGAAGCTTTCTTT.

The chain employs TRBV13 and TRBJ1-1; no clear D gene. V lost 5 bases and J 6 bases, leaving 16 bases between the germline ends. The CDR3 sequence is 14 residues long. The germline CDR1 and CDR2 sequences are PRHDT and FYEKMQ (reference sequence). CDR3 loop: CASSLPTISPEAFF. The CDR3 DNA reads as TGTGCCAGCAGCCTGCCTACGATATCTCCTGAAGCTTTCTTT.

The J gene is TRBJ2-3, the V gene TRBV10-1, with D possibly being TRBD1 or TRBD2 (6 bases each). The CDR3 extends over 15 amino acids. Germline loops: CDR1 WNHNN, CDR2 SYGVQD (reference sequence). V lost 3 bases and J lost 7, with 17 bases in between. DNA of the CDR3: TGCGCCAGCAGTGAAGGGGGGATAGGAAGGAATACGCAGTATTTT. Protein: CASSEGGIGRNTQYF.

The CDR3 region is CASSLRGQHSGANVLTF. CDR3 in DNA: TGTGCCAGCAGCTTGAGGGGTCAGCACTCTGGGGCCAACGTCCTGACTTTC. The V and J genes are TRBV11-2 and TRBJ2-6, with D possibly being TRBD1 or TRBD2 (5 bases each). CDR1 is SGHAT and CDR2 is FQNNGV in the germline V gene. V lost 3 bases, J lost 0 bases, and 12 bases lay in between. CDR3 size: 17 residues.

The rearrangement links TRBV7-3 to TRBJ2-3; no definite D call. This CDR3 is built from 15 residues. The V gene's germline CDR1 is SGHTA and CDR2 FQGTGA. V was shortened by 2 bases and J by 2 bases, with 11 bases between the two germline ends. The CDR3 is CASSLARVATDTQYF. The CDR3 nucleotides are TGTGCCAGCAGCTTAGCTAGGGTCGCCACAGATACGCAGTATTTT.

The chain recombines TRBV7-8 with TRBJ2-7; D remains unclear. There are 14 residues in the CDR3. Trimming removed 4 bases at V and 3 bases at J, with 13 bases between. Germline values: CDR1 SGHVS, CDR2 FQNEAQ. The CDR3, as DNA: TGTGCCAGCAGCTCCTCCTTGTCCAGCTACGAGCAGTACTTC. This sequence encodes CASSSSLSSYEQYF.

CDR3 DNA sequence: TGCGCCAGCAGCTTGTCAGGGTTCAACGAGCAGTACTTC. This codes for CASSLSGFNEQYF. The chain uses TRBV5-1 and TRBJ2-7; perhaps TRBD1 as D (5 bases). Deletions cut 1 base from V and 5 bases from J, with 10 bases between. Germline V gives CDR1 SGHRS, CDR2 YFSETQ. This CDR3 region has 13 residues.

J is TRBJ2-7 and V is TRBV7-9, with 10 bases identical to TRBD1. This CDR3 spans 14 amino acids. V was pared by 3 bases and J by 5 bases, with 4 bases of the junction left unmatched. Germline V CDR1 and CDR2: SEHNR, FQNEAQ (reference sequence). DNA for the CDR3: TGTGCCAGCAGCTTCCGGGACAGGGGAAACGAGCAGTACTTC. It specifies CASSFRDRGNEQYF.

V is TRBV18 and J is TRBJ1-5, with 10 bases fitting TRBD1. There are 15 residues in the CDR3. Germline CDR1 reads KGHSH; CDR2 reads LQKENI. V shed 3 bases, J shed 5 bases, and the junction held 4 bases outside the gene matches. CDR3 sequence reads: CASSPTGGADQPQHF. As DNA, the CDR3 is TGTGCCAGCTCACCGACAGGGGGCGCAGATCAGCCCCAGCATTTT.

The chain's CDR3 is CSVEGLLNGYTF. CDR3 DNA: TGCAGCGTTGAGGGTTTGTTAAATGGCTACACCTTC. This chain connects TRBV29-1 to TRBJ1-2; D ambiguous. Trimming stripped 3 bases from V and 6 bases from J, with 11 bases between. This CDR3 contains 12 residues. Germline lookup yields CDR1 SQVTM and CDR2 ANQGSEA.

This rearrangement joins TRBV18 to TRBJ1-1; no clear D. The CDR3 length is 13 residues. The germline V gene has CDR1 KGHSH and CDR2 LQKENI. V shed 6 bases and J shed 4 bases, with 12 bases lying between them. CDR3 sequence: CASSRVRSTEAFF. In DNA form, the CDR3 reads TGTGCCAGCTCTCGGGTGAGGAGCACTGAAGCTTTCTTT.

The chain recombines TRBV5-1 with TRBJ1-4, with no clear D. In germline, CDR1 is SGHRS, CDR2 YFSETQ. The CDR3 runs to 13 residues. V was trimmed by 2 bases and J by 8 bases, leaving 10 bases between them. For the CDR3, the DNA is TGCGCCAGCAGCTTCCCGGACGGGGAAAAACTGTTTTTT. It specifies CASSFPDGEKLFF.

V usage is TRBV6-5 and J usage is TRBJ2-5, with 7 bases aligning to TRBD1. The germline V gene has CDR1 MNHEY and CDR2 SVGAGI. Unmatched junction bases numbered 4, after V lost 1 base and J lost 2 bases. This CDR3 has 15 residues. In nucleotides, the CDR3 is TGTGCCAGCAGTTACTTAGGGACAGCGCAAGAGACCCAGTACTTC. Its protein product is CASSYLGTAQETQYF.

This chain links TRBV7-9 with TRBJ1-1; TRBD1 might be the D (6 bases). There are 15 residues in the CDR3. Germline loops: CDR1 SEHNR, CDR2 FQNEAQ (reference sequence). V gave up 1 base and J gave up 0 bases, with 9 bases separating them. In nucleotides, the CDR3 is TGTGCCAGCAGCTTAGTGGGGGGCGTGAACACTGAAGCTTTCTTT. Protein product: CASSLVGGVNTEAFF.

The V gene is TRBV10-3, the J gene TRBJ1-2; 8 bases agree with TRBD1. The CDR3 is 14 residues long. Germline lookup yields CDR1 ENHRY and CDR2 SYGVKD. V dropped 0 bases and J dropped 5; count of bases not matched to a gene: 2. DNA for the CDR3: TGTGCCATCAGTGAGTCTGGACAGGGTTATGGCTACACCTTC. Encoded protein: CAISESGQGYGYTF.